Shown below are 3 T cell receptor beta chains from a single sample sequenced in a study of blood T cell repertoires in COVID-19. The repertoire was sequenced with immunoSEQ multiplex PCR; TCRdb's copy has only in-frame clones and lacks some. The table shows about 82,000 clones, with about 89% occurring only once. The sample taken for sequencing was PBMCs or T cells enriched from blood (not recorded which). The receptors shown here come from a woman aged 45-60 years with acute COVID-19.

The V and J genes are TRBV15 and TRBJ1-6; 9 bases are a match to TRBD1. CDR1 is LNHNV and CDR2 is YYDKDF in the germline V gene (reference sequence). The CDR3 has 15 residues. V lost 4 bases, J lost 5 bases, and 3 bases stayed unmatched. The CDR3: CATSKGQGHNSPLHF. The DNA for the CDR3 is TGTGCCACCAGCAAGGGACAGGGACATAATTCACCCCTCCACTTT.

The chain employs TRBV9 and TRBJ1-1; 7 positions match TRBD1. Germline CDR1 is SGDLS and CDR2 is YYNGEE. CDR3 size: 16 residues. V was pared by 4 bases and J by 1 base, with 10 bases of the junction left unmatched. Here the CDR3 DNA reads TGTGCCAGCAGCCGAGAACTGCGGACAGGGAACACTGAAGCTTTCTTT. It specifies CASSRELRTGNTEAFF.

The V call is TRBV5-1, the J call TRBJ2-3; tentatively, D is TRBD2 (6 bases). The V gene lost 2 bases and the J gene lost 5 bases, with 9 bases spanning the gap. Looked up from germline, CDR1 is SGHRS and CDR2 is YFSETQ. The length of the CDR3 is 13 residues. CDR3 sequence reads: CASSFPGEDTQYF. DNA for the CDR3: TGCGCCAGCAGCTTCCCGGGAGAAGATACGCAGTATTTT.